This entry features one T cell receptor beta chain sequence. Its antigen is as yet unknown. The PCR contained 60 Vbeta and 13 Jbeta primers. Assay used: immunoSEQ multiplex PCR; TCRdb lists only in-frame clones, some missing. The repertoire shows 150,000 or so clones; the top ten hold around 1.5%. These data belong to a study of cytomegalovirus exposure and HLA in healthy donors. Overall study findings and caveats: Most CMV-associated TCR beta chains were later found to appear HLA-restricted. Accurate prediction of HLA-A and HLA-B alleles (for most subjects) was reportedly achieved from TCR beta sequences.

The CDR3 consists of 16 residues. From germline, CDR1 is MDHEN and CDR2 SYDVKM. Trimming shortened V by 6 bases and J by 2 bases, and 17 bases separated the two germline ends. The origin of this receptor is a woman in her forties or fifties in good health and CMV-seronegative. The chain links TRBV28 to TRBJ1-5, with a tentative D call TRBD1 (6 bases). Sequences were obtained from PBMCs. This chain's CDR3 is CASRSDQGTRNQPQHF. The DNA of the CDR3 is TGTGCCAGCAGATCCGACCAGGGGACACGCAATCAGCCCCAGCATTTT.